These 9 T cell receptor beta chains share one sample of origin, sequenced in a study of cytomegalovirus exposure and HLA in healthy donors. It was with 60 Vbeta and 13 Jbeta primers that the PCR ran. Sequencing was performed with immunoSEQ multiplex PCR; in TCRdb, only in-frame clones are kept and a portion is missing. The repertoire holds some 90,000 clones, with around 77% as singletons. Sequencing input: PBMCs. The receptors here all came from a boy between 10 and 17 years old in good health and CMV-seronegative.

The CDR3 region is CASSDPGGLTFF. In nucleotides, the CDR3 is TGTGCCAGCAGCGACCCGGGGGGGTTAACTTTCTTT. The genes are TRBV7-3 and TRBJ1-1; weak D call: TRBD1 (5 bases). Per the germline V gene, CDR1 is SGHTA and CDR2 is FQGTGA. The CDR3 consists of 12 residues. Trimming took off 5 bases at V and 12 bases at J, with 16 bases between the two ends.

The chain joins TRBV6-6 to TRBJ1-1, with TRBD1 matching over 9 bases. This CDR3 has 15 residues. Germline V gene data show CDR1 as MNHNY and CDR2 as SVGAGI (reference sequence). V was clipped by 2 bases and J by 5 bases; unmatched bases: 6. The CDR3 nucleotides are TGTGCCAGCAGTTACCCCGCGGGACAGGGAACTGAAGCTTTCTTT. Residues: CASSYPAGQGTEAFF.

This chain connects TRBV7-3 to TRBJ2-7; 7 nucleotides align to TRBD2. CDR1 and CDR2 from the germline V gene are SGHTA and FQGTGA. The CDR3 loop spans 21 amino acids. V shed 3 bases and J 4 bases; nucleotides not matched to a gene: 27. The CDR3 nucleotides read TGTGCCAGCAGCTTTCCGCGTCCGGGCGGGAGCGTCGCGCGTGAGCGATACGAGCAGTACTTC. Translated, it gives CASSFPRPGGSVARERYEQYF. The entire variable domain, with the rest obtained from reference TRBV7-3 and TRBJ2-7, is as follows: GAGVSQTPSNKVTEKGKYVELRCDPISGHTALYWYRQSLGQGPEFLIYFQGTGAADDSGLPNDRFFAVRPEGSVSTLKIQRTERGDSAVYLCASSFPRPGGSVARERYEQYFGPGTRLTVT.

DNA for the CDR3: TGTGCCAGCAGCTACAGGGTCTCTGGGGCCAACGTCCTGACTTTC. This gives the protein CASSYRVSGANVLTF. This chain links TRBV7-2 with TRBJ2-6; D is possibly TRBD1 (6 bases). V lost 4 bases to trimming and J lost 0 bases, with 7 bases between them. This CDR3 region has 15 residues. The germline gives CDR1 SGHTA, CDR2 FQGNSA.

The rearrangement links TRBV28 to TRBJ1-1; 8 bases line up with TRBD1. The CDR3 loop spans 14 amino acids. Germline values: CDR1 MDHEN, CDR2 SYDVKM. V was clipped by 6 bases and J by 4 bases; unmatched bases: 7. The DNA for the CDR3 is TGTGCCAGCAGCTTTGACAGGGGAATCACTGAAGCTTTCTTT. This sequence encodes CASSFDRGITEAFF.

The rearrangement joins TRBV7-9 to TRBJ2-7; 7 nucleotides align to TRBD2. The CDR3 has 15 amino acids. Germline V gives CDR1 SEHNR, CDR2 FQNEAQ (reference sequence). V was clipped by 5 bases and J by 3 bases; unmatched bases: 10. The CDR3 nucleotides read TGTGCCAGCAGCCCAAGGGGCGAGCGGGACTACGAGCAGTACTTC. Its translation is CASSPRGERDYEQYF.

This clone came up a few times. The V gene is TRBV7-7, the J gene TRBJ2-7, with D hard to call. Germline lookup yields CDR1 SSHAT and CDR2 FNYEAQ (reference sequence). The V end lost 1 base, the J end lost 3 bases, and 7 bases lay between the germline ends. This CDR3 spans 13 amino acids. The CDR3, as DNA: TGTGCCAGCAGCTTAGGGAGCCGCTACGAGCAGTACTTC. It is translated as CASSLGSRYEQYF.

In this sample, this clone turned up once. The chain is built from TRBV5-1 and TRBJ2-7; D is unclear. The CDR3 is 12 amino acids. The germline gives CDR1 SGHRS, CDR2 YFSETQ. V lost 0 bases and J lost 3, with 4 bases in between. The CDR3 DNA reads as TGCGCCAGCAGCTTGGGCGGCTACGAGCAGTACTTC. It translates to CASSLGGYEQYF.

This clone appeared once. The chain combines TRBV6-4 with TRBJ1-5, with 7 bases fitting TRBD1. This CDR3 is 15 amino acids long. Losses at the gene ends were 8 bases for V and 5 bases for J; bases not matched to a gene: 12. Germline V gene data show CDR1 as MRHNA and CDR2 as SNTAGT. The CDR3 sequence is CASSLTGDGDQPQHF. CDR3 sequence (DNA): TGTGCCAGCTCACTTACAGGGGACGGAGATCAGCCCCAGCATTTT.